This T cell receptor (beta chain) comes out of a study of STAT5B mutations in CD4+ large granular lymphocyte leukemia. Study-level findings and limits: Without putative leukemic clones, patient CD4-sorted repertoires remained more clonal than healthy CD4+ repertoires.

With respect to this clone: Its specificity is unknown.

TCRdb's copy holds only in-frame clones and misses some; the assay was immunoSEQ multiplex PCR. The data contain about 32,000 clones, about 70% of them singletons. Germline values: CDR1 MNHGY, CDR2 SAAAGT. J was trimmed by 5 bases and V by 4 bases; bases with no gene match: 19. CDR3 length: 19 amino acids. The sequenced sample was CD4+ T cells from blood buffy coats. The chain couples TRBV6-8 to TRBJ2-5, with 10 nucleotides matching TRBD2. This TCR derives from a human donor in good health. As DNA, the CDR3 is TGTGCCAGCAGTTCCCTCTACTCGGCTAGCGGGGGAATTAGGGAGACCCAGTACTTC. Its protein is CASSSLYSASGGIRETQYF.